The 5 T cell receptor beta chains listed next were all sequenced from one sample in a study of blood T cell repertoires in COVID-19 (dated by TCRdb to the early 2020s). The library was made by the immunoSEQ multiplex PCR assay. TCRdb re-hosts the immuneACCESS table, in-frame sequences only. Its copies lack some clones; in the studies checked, an unresolved V gene accounts for under half of them, and the cause for the rest is not known. The sample yields some 150,000 clones; approximately 85% were counted once. 7.7% of the sample is in the top ten clones. What was sequenced was peripheral blood. The receptor set was obtained from a man aged 40-49 years who had recovered from COVID-19.

The chain recombines TRBV29-1 with TRBJ2-5, with TRBD2 identical over 13 bases. The CDR3 length is 15 residues. Germline V CDR1 and CDR2: SQVTM, ANQGSEA. V was clipped by 6 bases and J by 0 bases; unmatched bases: 4. Written as DNA, the CDR3 is TGCAGCGTGTCGGGACTAGCGGGGTACCAAGAGACCCAGTACTTC. This gives the protein CSVSGLAGYQETQYF. The full variable domain, in which reference TRBV29-1 and TRBJ2-5 provide the parts outside the CDR3, is SAVISQKPSRDICQRGTSLTIQCQVDSQVTMMFWYRQQPGQSLTLIATANQGSEATYESGFVIDKFPISRPNLTFSTLTVSNMSPEDSSIYLCSVSGLAGYQETQYFGPGTRLLVL.

The V call is TRBV30, the J call TRBJ2-5, with 9 bases lining up with TRBD2. There are 14 residues in the CDR3. V lost 2 bases and J lost 5; bases outside the gene matches: 6. Germline loops: CDR1 GTSNPN, CDR2 SVGIG (reference sequence). The CDR3 DNA is TGTGCCTGGAGTCGCGGGGGGGCCGGGGAGACCCAGTACTTC. Its protein product is CAWSRGGAGETQYF. Combining the CDR3 with reference TRBV30 and TRBJ2-5 gives the whole variable domain SQTIHQWPATLVQPVGSPLSLECTVEGTSNPNLYWYRQAAGRGLQLLFYSVGIGQISSEVPQNLSASRPQDRQFILSSKKLLLSDSGFYLCAWSRGGAGETQYFGPGTRLLVL.

This clone has a handful of counts. This chain connects TRBV9 to TRBJ2-1; D is perhaps TRBD2 (6 bases). Germline V gene lookup returns CDR1 SGDLS and CDR2 YYNGEE. This CDR3 is built from 13 residues. V shed 4 bases and J shed 2 bases, with 7 bases lying between them. The CDR3, as DNA: TGTGCCAGCAGCAAGCGGGCCTACAATGAGCAGTTCTTC. Its protein is CASSKRAYNEQFF.

The gene calls are TRBV27 and TRBJ2-2, with 7 bases fitting TRBD2. Trimming took 3 bases from V and 6 from J; bases not matched to a gene: 13. The CDR3 totals 17 residues. Per the germline V gene, CDR1 is MNHEY and CDR2 is SMNVEV (reference sequence). This chain's CDR3 is CASSLGSGASGPGELFF. The CDR3 DNA is TGTGCCAGCAGTTTGGGGAGCGGGGCAAGCGGACCCGGGGAGCTGTTTTTT.

The J gene is TRBJ2-1, the V gene TRBV7-2, with D possibly TRBD2 on 6 matching bases. Looked up from germline, CDR1 is SGHTA and CDR2 is FQGNSA. This CDR3 is built from 18 residues. Deletions cut 1 base from V and 7 bases from J, with 23 bases between. The chain's CDR3 is CASSLEGPGASSGNEQFF. Written as DNA, the CDR3 is TGTGCCAGCAGCTTAGAAGGTCCGGGAGCCAGTAGTGGGAATGAGCAGTTCTTC.